This entry lists 10 T cell receptor beta chains sequenced from one sample in a study of T cells in Graves' hyperthyroidism and ophthalmopathy. Amplification of TCR beta CDR3 regions used RNA as the template. The HTBI primer set was used in a first-round RT-PCR of the TCR CDR3. TCRdb reprocessed the multiplex PCR reads via MiXCR and lists one record per CDR3 protein. The sample includes some 380,000 distinct CDR3 sequences, approximately 13% seen only once; the top ten take roughly 20%. Sequences were obtained from blood. These receptors came from a man younger than 40 with Graves' hyperthyroidism that later progressed to Graves' ophthalmopathy.

This chain uses TRBV4-1 with TRBJ2-1; TRBD1 matches at 9 bases. Germline V gives CDR1 MGHRA, CDR2 YSYEKL. The CDR3 covers 14 residues. V lost 1 base, J lost 8 bases, and 3 bases stayed unmatched. The CDR3 DNA follows: TGCGCCAGCAGCCAAGGACAGGGGGGCGATGAGCAGTTCTTC. The encoded protein is CASSQGQGGDEQFF.

This chain links TRBV30 with TRBJ2-1; 10 nucleotides match TRBD1. Germline V lookup: CDR1 GTSNPN, CDR2 SVGIG (reference sequence). The CDR3 consists of 17 residues. V lost 4 bases and J lost 4; bases outside the gene matches: 13. CDR3 sequence (DNA): TGTGCCTGGAAGGGACAGGGGAACCCTCTTTGGTACAATGAGCAGTTCTTC. Amino acids: CAWKGQGNPLWYNEQFF.

The chain uses TRBV5-4 and TRBJ1-2; D uncertain. The germline V gene encodes CDR1 SGHNT and CDR2 YYREEE (reference sequence). The CDR3 runs to 12 residues. The V gene lost 3 bases and the J gene lost 6 bases, with 9 bases spanning the gap. The CDR3 loop reads CASSSDLDGYTF. The CDR3 DNA follows: TGTGCCAGCAGCTCCGACCTGGATGGCTACACCTTC.

This clonotype showed up many times. The genes are TRBV10-3 and TRBJ2-5, with 12 nucleotides matching TRBD2. The CDR3 contains 14 residues. J was trimmed by 3 bases and V by 7 bases; bases with no gene match: 3. Germline V CDR1 and CDR2: ENHRY, SYGVKD. CDR3 in amino acids: CAIKRTSGEETQYF. CDR3 in DNA: TGTGCCATCAAACGGACTAGCGGGGAAGAGACCCAGTACTTC.

This clonotype has more than one count but fewer than ten. CDR3 nucleotide sequence: TGCAGTGCCATAGCGGGGGGGCCGTCCTACAATGAGCAGTTCTTC. Its protein product is CSAIAGGPSYNEQFF. The gene calls are TRBV20-1 and TRBJ2-1; 11 nucleotides match TRBD2. The V gene's germline CDR1 is DFQATT and CDR2 SNEGSKA (reference sequence). The V gene end was trimmed by 6 bases and the J gene end by 1 base; junction bases not matched to a gene: 5. The CDR3 is made up of 15 amino acids.

At least ten counts were recorded for this clonotype. The V and J genes are TRBV18 and TRBJ1-1; 8 positions agree with TRBD1. CDR3 size: 13 residues. With V trimmed by 9 bases and J by 1 base, 4 bases remained unmatched. CDR1 and CDR2 from the germline V gene are KGHSH and LQKENI. CDR3 nucleotides: TGTGCCAGTTGCGGACAGGGGAACACTGAAGCTTTCTTT. Its protein product is CASCGQGNTEAFF.

This clonotype has a count of ten or more. The gene calls are TRBV12-3 or TRBV12-4 and TRBJ1-2, with unresolved D. The CDR3 runs 15 residues. Trimming took 3 bases from V and 4 from J, leaving 15 bases between them. CDR3 residues: CASSFPSVGTYGYTF. The DNA of the CDR3 is TGTGCCAGCAGTTTTCCTTCGGTGGGAACCTATGGCTACACCTTC.

This clonotype was seen at least ten times. The chain recombines TRBV28 with TRBJ2-7; 8 bases fit TRBD2. J lost 7 bases, V lost 2 bases, and 16 bases had no gene match. The CDR3 runs 17 residues. The germline V gene has CDR1 MDHEN and CDR2 SYDVKM. This chain's CDR3 is CASSLMVYGLAPGEQYF. DNA for the CDR3: TGTGCCAGCAGTTTAATGGTCTACGGACTAGCTCCCGGGGAGCAGTACTTC.

This clonotype was detected many times. The V gene is TRBV11-3, the J gene TRBJ1-5, with D possibly being TRBD1 (5 bases). The ends were cut back, 1 base at V and 0 bases at J, with 16 bases in the middle. The CDR3 runs 18 residues. Germline-derived CDR1 and CDR2 are SGHNT and YENEEA. The CDR3 here is CASSLVRDPRYSNQPQHF. As DNA, the CDR3 is TGTGCCAGCAGCTTAGTCAGGGACCCGAGATATAGCAATCAGCCCCAGCATTTT.

On this clonotype: This may be a read error: a much more frequent sequence differs by one nucleotide. The chain recombines TRBV2 with TRBJ1-6, with 8 positions matching TRBD1. Germline V lookup: CDR1 SNHLY, CDR2 FYNNEI. CDR3 length equals 13 residues. V gave up 6 bases and J gave up 5 bases; unmatched junction bases: 0. CDR3 loop: CASRDRDNSPLHF. DNA for the CDR3: TGTGCCAGCAGGGACAGGGATAATTCACCCCTCCACTTT.